The clone carrying this T cell receptor beta chain came up once. The primer mix had 60 Vbeta and 13 Jbeta primers. The protocol was immunoSEQ multiplex PCR, while the TCRdb copy is restricted to in-frame clones and leaves out a portion. The sample shows about 130,000 clones, more than 65% of them seen only once. This sample is part of a study of cytomegalovirus exposure and HLA in healthy donors. Germline V lookup: CDR1 MGHDK, CDR2 SYGVNS. V was pared by 3 bases and J by 5 bases, with 14 bases between. There are 15 residues in the CDR3. This TCR derives from a man aged 45-60 years in good health and CMV-seronegative. This sequence joins TRBV25-1 and TRBJ1-3; D is unresolved. Sequenced input: PBMCs. CDR3 sequence (DNA): TGTGCCAGCAGTGACAGTCGAGGGTCGCGAAACACCATATATTTT. Amino acid sequence: CASSDSRGSRNTIYF.